This T cell receptor (beta chain) was observed in a study of cytomegalovirus exposure and HLA in healthy donors. General study points: Some V segments could not be told apart, so they were left out, TRBV6-2 and TRBV6-3 among them. Among immune exposure information, only CMV serostatus was available.

PCR employed 60 Vbeta and 13 Jbeta primers. TCRdb's table, derived via immunoSEQ multiplex PCR, lists solely in-frame clones and lacks some. The sample contains 45,000 to 65,000 clones, less than 75% of which appear only once. CDR3 length equals 14 residues. Trimming removed 2 bases at V and 2 bases at J, with 10 bases between. Per germline, CDR1 SGHNT and CDR2 YYREEE (reference sequence). Details on this clone: Its antigen is currently unknown.

The sequence derives from a woman aged 50 to 60 in good health and CMV-seropositive. This rearrangement joins TRBV5-4 to TRBJ1-1; D is uncertain. The sequenced material came from PBMCs. CDR3 in DNA: TGTGCCAGCAGCTTATTTAGGAGCAACACTGAAGCTTTCTTT. Translation gives CASSLFRSNTEAFF.